This T cell receptor (beta chain) is from a study of cytomegalovirus exposure and HLA in healthy donors. Study-wide results and limits: Subsequent analysis found a tendency for first-cohort TCR clusters to co-occur within the 120 or so validation repertoires.

As for this clone: The antigen is unknown.

The protocol was immunoSEQ multiplex PCR, while the TCRdb copy is restricted to in-frame clones and leaves out a portion. The sample comprises over 55,000 clones, roughly 96% of which are singletons, and around 0.9% rests with the top ten. Per germline, CDR1 MNHNY and CDR2 SVGAGI (reference sequence). V was clipped by 5 bases and J by 12 bases; unmatched bases: 9. The CDR3 sequence is 13 residues long. The specimen was PBMCs. The sequence came from a man aged 18 to 30 in good health and CMV-seronegative. The chain couples TRBV6-6 to TRBJ1-4; 7 bases line up with TRBD1. CDR3 in amino acids: CASSPDRRRELFF. The CDR3 DNA follows: TGTGCCAGCAGTCCGGACAGGCGCCGGGAACTGTTTTTT.